This TCR beta chain was sequenced during a study of blood T cell repertoires in COVID-19. The method was immunoSEQ multiplex PCR; TCRdb's version includes in-frame clones alone and lacks a portion of them. The profile shows about 400,000 clones, approximately 87% of them singletons. Sequencing input: PBMCs or T cells enriched from blood (not recorded which). The sequence derives from a woman in her thirties with acute COVID-19.

The CDR3 loop is CSASPSLETQYF. For the CDR3, the DNA is TGCAGTGCTAGTCCTAGTCTGGAGACCCAGTACTTC. The V call is TRBV20-1, the J call TRBJ2-5, with D hard to call. The CDR3 has 12 residues. From germline, CDR1 is DFQATT and CDR2 SNEGSKA (reference sequence). Trimming stripped 3 bases from V and 5 bases from J, with 10 bases between.